This is a list of T cell receptor beta chains from one sample in a study of OX40 agonist ivuxolimab in advanced cancers. This table comes from immunoSEQ multiplex PCR, and its TCRdb copy is limited to in-frame clones, with some not included. This sample carries roughly 80,000 clones, about 86% of them seen once, and the ten largest clones take 1.5% to 2%. Sequencing used CD4+ or CD8+ T cells sorted from blood, obtained in a trial of the OX40 agonist ivuxolimab. Receptors were obtained from an adult with an advanced solid tumor such as melanoma, head and neck, liver or kidney cancer. Each CDR3 is given with its conserved first and last residue. A D gene is named only where the DNA matches it firmly. Rows may omit the clone size; those that give it use once, few, many or a size class.

v_call,j_call,d_call,clone_size,cdr3_nt,cdr3_aa
TRBV19,TRBJ2-2,.,.,TGTGCCAGTAGTATAATGGGGCAGGGAAAGACCGGGGAGCTGTTTTTT,CASSIMGQGKTGELFF
TRBV6-5,TRBJ1-5,.,.,TGTGCCAGCAGTTACTCCGCTGGCCAGCCCCAGCATTTT,CASSYSAGQPQHF
TRBV21-1,TRBJ1-4,.,.,TGTGCCTCACCTTTGGGGGTTGTAGGGAAACTGTTTTTT,CASPLGVVGKLFF
TRBV5-4,TRBJ2-2,TRBD2,.,TGTGCCAGCAGCTCGTTAGCGGGACTCACCGGGGAGCTGTTTTTT,CASSSLAGLTGELFF
TRBV5-1,TRBJ2-3,TRBD2,few,TGCGCCAGCAGCTTAGGCGGGAGTACAGATACGCAGTATTTT,CASSLGGSTDTQYF
TRBV28,TRBJ1-5,.,.,TGTGCCAGCAGTGCCAGGATTAGCAATCAGCCCCAGCATTTT,CASSARISNQPQHF
TRBV4-2,TRBJ1-6,TRBD1,.,TGTGCCAGCAGCCCGAGACAGGGGTGGCAATCACCCCTCCACTTT,CASSPRQGWQSPLHF
TRBV11-2,TRBJ2-5,TRBD2,.,TGTGCCAGCAGCTTTCTATTGCGGGGGGGCCAGGAGACCCAGTACTTC,CASSFLLRGGQETQYF
TRBV6-5,TRBJ1-2,TRBD1,.,TGTGCCAGCAGCCGGGGACAGAATGGCTACACCTTC,CASSRGQNGYTF
TRBV2,TRBJ1-1,TRBD1,once,TGTGCCAGCAGTGAACGGGGAAGGGGATTGGGACAGCCCAAGAGGAGCACTGAAGCTTTCTTT,CASSERGRGLGQPKRSTEAFF
TRBV4-2,TRBJ1-4,.,.,TGTGCCAGCAGCCAAGATTTGAGGGGTAATGAAAAACTGTTTTTT,CASSQDLRGNEKLFF
TRBV10-2,TRBJ1-1,.,.,TGCGCCAGCAGGGGCCATGGAGGTATGAACACTGAAGCTTTCTTT,CASRGHGGMNTEAFF
TRBV12-5,TRBJ1-1,.,.,TGTGCTAGTGGGCCAGGGAGGAACACTGAAGCTTTCTTT,CASGPGRNTEAFF
TRBV30,TRBJ2-7,.,.,TGTGCCTGGAGGAACGCGTACTACGAGCAGTACTTC,CAWRNAYYEQYF
TRBV28,TRBJ1-5,TRBD1,.,TGTGCCAGCTACGACAGGGTCGGTCTTTGGTATTTT,CASYDRVGLWYF
TRBV5-5,TRBJ1-2,TRBD1,.,TGTGCCAGCATGGGGACAGTGAACCGCAACTATGGCTACACCTTC,CASMGTVNRNYGYTF
TRBV4-3,TRBJ2-1,TRBD2,.,TGCGCCAGCAGCCAAGACACTAGCGGACTACCGGGTGAGCAGTTCTTC,CASSQDTSGLPGEQFF
TRBV4-3,TRBJ1-4,.,.,TGCGCCAGCAGCCCATTACCGGCCCGGGGGATTGAAAAACTGTTTTTT,CASSPLPARGIEKLFF
TRBV4-3,TRBJ2-1,.,.,TGCGCCAGCAGCCAAAGATGGGGTTATGAGCAGTTCTTC,CASSQRWGYEQFF
TRBV7-9,TRBJ2-5,.,.,TGTGCCAGCAGCCTCCCCCGGGGGCAGGGTAAAGAGACCCAGTACTTC,CASSLPRGQGKETQYF
TRBV19,TRBJ2-5,.,.,TGTGCCAGCACTCCTTCCTCAGGGCTGGCAGAGACCCAGTACTTC,CASTPSSGLAETQYF
TRBV6-1,TRBJ2-7,TRBD1,.,TGTGCCAGCAGTGCCTGGGACAGTTTGATCTTC,CASSAWDSLIF
TRBV20-1,TRBJ2-1,.,.,TGCAGTGCTAGAGATCCCAATGAGCAGTTCTTC,CSARDPNEQFF
TRBV9,TRBJ2-3,.,.,TGTGCCAGCAGCTCTGGGGCAGTTGGCACAGATACGCAGTATTTT,CASSSGAVGTDTQYF
TRBV18,TRBJ2-2,TRBD1,.,TGTGCCAGCTCACGGACAGGGAACACCGGGGAGCTGTTTTTT,CASSRTGNTGELFF
TRBV28,TRBJ1-3,.,.,TGTGCCAGCAGTTTCGGGGGGAGCTCTGGAAACACCATATATTTT,CASSFGGSSGNTIYF
TRBV7-9,TRBJ1-1,.,.,TGTGCCAGCAGGAAGACCTCTACTGAAGCTTTCTTT,CASRKTSTEAFF
TRBV6-6,TRBJ1-1,.,.,TGTGCCAGCAGTTATCAACAGGGTCGGGCTGAAGCTTTCTTT,CASSYQQGRAEAFF
TRBV19,TRBJ2-5,TRBD2,once,TGTGCCAGTAGCGCCCGAGCGGGAGCTAAGGAGACCCAGTACTTC,CASSARAGAKETQYF
TRBV4-3,TRBJ1-6,.,.,TGCGCCAGCAGCCAAGGGGCCACCATCTCCTATAATTCACCCCTCCACTTT,CASSQGATISYNSPLHF